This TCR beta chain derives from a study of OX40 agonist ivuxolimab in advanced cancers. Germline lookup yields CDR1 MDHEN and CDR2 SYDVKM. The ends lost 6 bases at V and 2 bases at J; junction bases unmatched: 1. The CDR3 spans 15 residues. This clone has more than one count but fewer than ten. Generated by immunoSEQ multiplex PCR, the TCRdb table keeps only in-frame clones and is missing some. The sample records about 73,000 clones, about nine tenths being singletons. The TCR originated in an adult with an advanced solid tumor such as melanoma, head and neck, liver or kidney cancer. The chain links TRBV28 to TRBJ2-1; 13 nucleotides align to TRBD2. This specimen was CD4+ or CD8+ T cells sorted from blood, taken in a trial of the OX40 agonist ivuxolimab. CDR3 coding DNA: TGTGCCAGCAGAACTAGCGGGAGGGCCTACAATGAGCAGTTCTTC. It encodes CASRTSGRAYNEQFF.